The 21 T cell receptor beta chains reported below all come from one sample, sequenced in a study of cytomegalovirus exposure and HLA in healthy donors. With 60 Vbeta and 13 Jbeta primers, the PCR was carried out. Clones were read by immunoSEQ multiplex PCR, and TCRdb kept only the in-frame ones, dropping some. This sample carries about 130,000 clones, around 84% of them seen once, and the ten largest clones take roughly 2.7%. Material: PBMCs. Every receptor here comes from a man in his forties or fifties in good health and CMV-seronegative.

V is TRBV5-1 and J is TRBJ1-3; D is undetermined. The CDR3 consists of 15 residues. Germline V gene data show CDR1 as SGHRS and CDR2 as YFSETQ. The V end lost 1 base, the J end lost 0 bases, and 8 bases lay between the germline ends. CDR3 loop: CASSLSLNSGNTIYF. The CDR3 bases are TGCGCCAGCAGCTTGTCCCTAAACTCTGGAAACACCATATATTTT.

The chain carries TRBV2 and TRBJ2-5, with D possibly TRBD1 on 6 matching bases. The CDR3 sequence is 13 residues long. The V gene's germline CDR1 is SNHLY and CDR2 FYNNEI. The V end lost 4 bases, the J end lost 3 bases, and 9 bases lay between the germline ends. CDR3 sequence reads: CASSGYREETQYF. CDR3 DNA sequence: TGTGCCAGCAGTGGTTACAGGGAAGAGACCCAGTACTTC.

In this sample, this clone turned up a few times. This rearrangement joins TRBV5-6 to TRBJ2-2; D not certain. The CDR3 extends over 12 amino acids. The V gene's germline CDR1 is SGHDT and CDR2 YYEEEE. V lost 1 base and J lost 5, with 3 bases in between. For the CDR3, the DNA is TGTGCCAGCAGCTTGATAACCGGGGAGCTGTTTTTT. Residues: CASSLITGELFF.

This rearrangement joins TRBV5-1 to TRBJ1-1, with TRBD1 identical over 7 bases. The J segment lost 1 base and the V segment lost 5 bases, leaving 8 bases of the junction unmatched. The CDR3 spans 15 residues. CDR1 and CDR2 from the germline V gene are SGHRS and YFSETQ. In DNA, the CDR3 is TGCGCCAGCAGGGATCCCGGGACAGCGAACACTGAAGCTTTCTTT. This gives the protein CASRDPGTANTEAFF.

The chain uses TRBV5-1 and TRBJ1-2; D is undetermined. The CDR3 has 12 amino acids. Germline V gene data show CDR1 as SGHRS and CDR2 as YFSETQ. V shed 0 bases and J shed 8 bases, with 8 bases lying between them. The CDR3 bases are TGCGCCAGCAGCTTGGGAGGGTCCGGCTACACCTTC. Translation: CASSLGGSGYTF.

The chain couples TRBV27 to TRBJ2-5; D remains unclear. Judging by the DNA end, TRBJ2-7 fits better; the J call may be wrong. The germline V gene has CDR1 MNHEY and CDR2 SMNVEV (reference sequence). This CDR3 has 13 residues. The CDR3 reads CASSYGSGYEQYF. The CDR3 nucleotides read TGTGCCAGCAGTTATGGCTCAGGCTACGAGCAGTACTTC.

This sequence joins TRBV5-1 and TRBJ1-4, with no clear D. The CDR3 sequence is 16 residues long. The V gene lost 0 bases and the J gene lost 4 bases, with 13 bases spanning the gap. CDR1 SGHRS and CDR2 YFSETQ come from the germline V gene. In nucleotides, the CDR3 is TGCGCCAGCAGCTTGGGTAATGCGGGTCATAATGAAAAACTGTTTTTT. Protein product: CASSLGNAGHNEKLFF.

The V and J genes are TRBV14 and TRBJ2-1; 9 positions match TRBD1. After removal of 4 bases from V and 9 bases from J, the junction contained 10 bases not matched to a gene. Per the germline V gene, CDR1 is SGHDN and CDR2 is FVKESK. The length of the CDR3 is 15 residues. The CDR3 nucleotides read TGTGCCAGCAGCCCTGTCGGGACAGGGAACGGTGAGCAGTTCTTC. This gives the protein CASSPVGTGNGEQFF.

About this clone itself: A read error may produce the germline difference seen at one junction end. Different DNA sequences within this sample yield the same CDR3. The chain joins TRBV4-1 to TRBJ1-6; a possible D gene is TRBD1 (5 bases). The germline V gene encodes CDR1 MGHRA and CDR2 YSYEKL. CDR3 length: 15 residues. The DNA of the CDR3 is TGCGCCAGCAGCCAACTGGCAGGGAATAATTCCCCCCTCCACTTT. As protein: CASSQLAGNNSPLHF.

V is TRBV11-2 and J is TRBJ2-7; no definite D call. Germline loops: CDR1 SGHAT, CDR2 FQNNGV. The CDR3 loop spans 13 amino acids. The germline V and J ends were trimmed by 1 base and 2 bases, with 6 bases remaining between them. The CDR3 nucleotides read TGTGCCAGCAGCTTAGGTCCTACCTACGAGCAGTACTTC. Translation: CASSLGPTYEQYF.

This clone occurred once. V gene TRBV1 combines with J gene TRBJ1-5; the DNA was not used to check the table's D call, TRBD1. TRBV1 is listed as a pseudogene. This CDR3 is 17 amino acids long. Written as DNA, the CDR3 is TGCACCAGCAGCCGAAAGGAAAGGGGCCAGAGTAATCAGCCCCAGCATTTT. Its protein is CTSSRKERGQSNQPQHF.

The chain joins TRBV19 to TRBJ1-2, with D tentatively TRBD1 (5 bases). The germline CDR1 and CDR2 sequences are LNHDA and SQIVND (reference sequence). The V and J ends lost 2 bases and 4 bases respectively, with 14 bases between them. CDR3 length equals 15 residues. The CDR3 spells CASSIPTTEFYGYTF. CDR3 bases: TGTGCCAGTAGTATACCTACGACAGAGTTCTATGGCTACACCTTC.

This clone was recorded a few times. The CDR3: CASSIGLRNEKLFF. In nucleotides, the CDR3 is TGTGCCAGTAGTATAGGGTTGCGTAATGAAAAACTGTTTTTT. The V call is TRBV19, the J call TRBJ1-4; D is uncertain. V was cut by 1 base and J by 4 bases, with 7 bases left in between. CDR3 length: 14 amino acids. Per the germline V gene, CDR1 is LNHDA and CDR2 is SQIVND (reference sequence).

The rearrangement joins TRBV6-1 to TRBJ2-7; D is perhaps TRBD1 (6 bases). This CDR3 is 13 amino acids long. V lost 3 bases to trimming and J lost 2 bases, with 8 bases between them. CDR1 and CDR2 (germline): MNHNS, SASEGT. The CDR3 DNA is TGTGCCAGCAGTGAGAACAGGGCCTACGAGCAGTACTTC. The encoded protein is CASSENRAYEQYF.

The chain combines TRBV10-3 with TRBJ1-5; D is perhaps TRBD1 (5 bases). The V gene lost 10 bases and the J gene lost 6 bases, with 19 bases spanning the gap. Looked up from germline, CDR1 is ENHRY and CDR2 is SYGVKD. This CDR3 is built from 14 residues. CDR3 nucleotide sequence: TGTGCCACCGGTCGGGTGACAGAAAGTCAGCCCCAGCATTTT. Its translation is CATGRVTESQPQHF.

The J gene is TRBJ1-2, the V gene TRBV5-1; 12 nucleotides align to TRBD1. CDR1 and CDR2 from the germline V gene are SGHRS and YFSETQ. V dropped 9 bases and J dropped 3; count of bases not matched to a gene: 6. There are 14 residues in the CDR3. The CDR3 bases are TGCGCCAACCGGGGACAGGGGGCTGACTATGGCTACACCTTC. Protein product: CANRGQGADYGYTF.

This sequence joins TRBV27 and TRBJ1-2; D perhaps matches TRBD1 (5 bases). Germline CDR1 and CDR2: MNHEY and SMNVEV (reference sequence). Trimming took 6 bases from V and 8 from J, leaving 25 bases between them. The CDR3 covers 16 residues. CDR3 DNA: TGTGCCAGCAGCCGTTTATGGGGGGAGGTGATGGGCGGCTACACCTTC. This codes for CASSRLWGEVMGGYTF.

The chain has TRBV7-3 and TRBJ2-3, with 8 bases aligning to TRBD2. There are 15 residues in the CDR3. Looked up from germline, CDR1 is SGHTA and CDR2 is FQGTGA. Unmatched junction bases numbered 8, after V lost 4 bases and J lost 5 bases. CDR3 sequence: CASSSAGLARDTQYF. In DNA, the CDR3 is TGTGCCAGCAGCTCGGCAGGACTAGCTAGAGATACGCAGTATTTT.

This chain connects TRBV18 to TRBJ2-7; 9 positions match TRBD1. In germline, CDR1 is KGHSH, CDR2 LQKENI. Losses at the gene ends were 2 bases for V and 2 bases for J; bases not matched to a gene: 10. The CDR3 sequence is 17 residues long. For the CDR3, the DNA is TGTGCCAGCTCACCAAATCTTGCGGGACAGGGCGCCTACGAGCAGTACTTC. Its protein product is CASSPNLAGQGAYEQYF.

This clone came up once. V and J are TRBV7-6 and TRBJ2-3; 8 bases map to TRBD2. In germline, CDR1 is SGHVS, CDR2 FNYEAQ. Germline trimming cut 5 bases from V and 6 bases from J; bases unmatched to any gene: 10. CDR3 size: 15 residues. CDR3 DNA sequence: TGTGCCAGCAGCCCAAACGGGGGGGCCAGGGATACGCAGTATTTT. Amino acid sequence: CASSPNGGARDTQYF.

This rearrangement joins TRBV27 to TRBJ1-6; the match to TRBD1 covers 7 bases. CDR1 and CDR2 (germline): MNHEY, SMNVEV (reference sequence). CDR3 size: 18 residues. V lost 6 bases, J lost 7 bases, and 18 bases stayed unmatched. In nucleotides, the CDR3 is TGTGCCAGCAGCCCGTCGGGTTTAAACAGGGGTTTGAATTCACCCCTCCACTTT. Protein product: CASSPSGLNRGLNSPLHF.